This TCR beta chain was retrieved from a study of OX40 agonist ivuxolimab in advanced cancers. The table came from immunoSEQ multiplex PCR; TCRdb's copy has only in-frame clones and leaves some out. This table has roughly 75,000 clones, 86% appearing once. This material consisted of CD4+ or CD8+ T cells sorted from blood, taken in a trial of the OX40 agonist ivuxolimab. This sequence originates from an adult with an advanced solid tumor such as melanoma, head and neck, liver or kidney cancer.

The CDR3 loop reads CASRPGTGAQNSPLHF. The CDR3 coding sequence is TGTGCCAGCAGACCCGGGACAGGGGCGCAGAATTCACCCCTCCACTTT. The chain has TRBV5-4 and TRBJ1-6; the match to TRBD1 covers 10 bases. V gave up 5 bases and J gave up 7 bases; unmatched junction bases: 9. The CDR3 runs to 16 residues. The V gene's germline CDR1 is SGHNT and CDR2 YYREEE (reference sequence). Combining the CDR3 with reference TRBV5-4 and TRBJ1-6 gives the whole variable domain ETGVTQSPTHLIKTRGQQVTLRCSSQSGHNTVSWYQQALGQGPQFIFQYYREEENGRGNFPPRFSGLQFPNYSSELNVNALELDDSALYLCASRPGTGAQNSPLHFGNGTRLTVT.